One T cell receptor beta chain is described in this entry. The CDR3 has 17 residues. V was trimmed by 1 base and J by 1 base, leaving 17 bases between them. Germline CDR1 LNHNV, CDR2 YYDKDF (reference sequence). Time point of the sample: sample taken at primary tumor resection. The donor group consisted of over 55 patients who had untreated, early-stage non-small cell lung cancer. Each TCR cDNA molecule carried a unique molecular identifier. One entry per CDR3 protein, called by TCRdb with MiXCR from the 5' RACE reads. The sample has about 2,000 distinct CDR3 sequences; roughly 23% are singletons. The data originate from a study of spatial heterogeneity in lung cancer. Whole-study context: Detection consistently yielded more beta chains than alpha chains.

The specimen was normal lung tissue next to the tumor, collected at surgery. The chain combines TRBV15 with TRBJ2-7; D remains ambiguous. The TCR was taken from a male donor with early-stage non-small cell lung cancer. DNA for the CDR3: TGTGCCACCAGCAGAGTGGGTCCCGGATACCTATCCTACGAGCAGTACTTC. This codes for CATSRVGPGYLSYEQYF.